The source of this TCR beta chain is a study of blood T cell repertoires in COVID-19. Overall study context: The samples span acute and convalescent COVID-19 from the United States, Italy and Spain. The cDNA or gDNA used as material had been derived from T cells, B-cell-depleted T cells, or PBMCs.

This clone occurred once. Per the original methods: Amplification from reference gene primers served as the basis for estimated nucleated cell counts. Assay: immunoSEQ multiplex PCR; the TCRdb copy retains only in-frame clones and omits some. V, J and clone size derive from that table, while D and trimming were established from the DNA sequence. The sample lists about 21,000 clones, about 85% occurring once. The source of this sequence is a human donor with active COVID-19. The donor label of this sample is uncertain. Sequencing was carried out using peripheral blood.

The CDR3 here is CASSLNSNTGELFF. CDR3 in DNA: TGTGCCAGCAGCTTAAACTCGAACACCGGGGAGCTGTTTTTT. The rearrangement uses TRBV7-3 and TRBJ2-2; the D is unclear. CDR1 is SGHTA and CDR2 is FQGTGA in the germline V gene. The V end was cut by 1 base, the J end by 0 bases, with 3 bases between. The CDR3 sequence is 14 residues long.